The rows below give T cell receptor beta chains drawn from one sample of a study of T-cell memory formation after mild COVID-19. TCRdb reprocessed the 5' RACE reads via MiXCR and lists one record per CDR3 protein. This sample has some 210,000 distinct CDR3 sequences, with around 30% found just once. Specimen: PBMCs or a T cell subset sorted from them (not recorded which). The receptors shown here come from an adult woman who had mild COVID-19 (a few samples of this study predate the infection). Cell type and time point are not known. Each CDR3 is given with its conserved first and last residue. The D gene is left open where the match is weak.

j_call v_call d_call cdr3_aa
TRBJ2-7 TRBV4-1 . CASSQPRAGSDSYEQYF
TRBJ1-1 TRBV30 . CAWSGQGAEAFF
TRBJ1-2 TRBV7-9 . CASTGDGDGYTF
TRBJ1-4 TRBV4-2 TRBD1 CASSQVNRGPYEKLFF
TRBJ2-3 TRBV29-1 TRBD2 CSVESTPLAGGTDTQYF
TRBJ1-1 TRBV7-3 . CASSFARDTEAFF
TRBJ1-2 TRBV12-3/TRBV12-4 . CASSLGPNYGYTF
TRBJ1-1 TRBV12-3/TRBV12-4 TRBD1 CASSSQGYTEAFF
TRBJ2-2 TRBV12-3/TRBV12-4 TRBD2 CASSQGLAGTTGELFF
TRBJ1-1 TRBV20-1 TRBD1 CSAPRTGGSINTEAFF
TRBJ2-7 TRBV10-3 . CAILEGPGPYEQYF
TRBJ2-7 TRBV3-1 TRBD1 CASSPGQTTSEQYF
TRBJ2-2 TRBV5-1 . CASSLVTGTTGELFF
TRBJ2-1 TRBV12-3/TRBV12-4 . CASTTPGTSSYNEQFF
TRBJ1-4 TRBV5-1 TRBD1 CASSWGQGSMKGRRDEKLFF
TRBJ1-2 TRBV7-8 . CASRKSGHYGYTF
TRBJ2-4 TRBV7-9 . CASSPVSYIQYF
TRBJ2-1 TRBV2 . CASQGRPPVF
TRBJ2-3 TRBV10-3 . CAISDSSDTQYF
TRBJ2-3 TRBV5-1 . CASSLAAATSTDTQYF